The 8 T cell receptor beta chains presented below share a single source sample, sequenced in a study of beta chain features in type 1 diabetes. The authors reverse transcribed all of the isolated RNA, so sequencing captured expressed TCRB transcripts. Only in-frame clones appear in the TCRdb table, and some are missing; sequencing was by immunoSEQ multiplex PCR. Seen here are around 340,000 clones, roughly 21% observed once, and the top ten hold 0.044%. The sequenced sample consisted of naive CD4+ T cells from blood. The receptors here all came from a woman younger than 30 in good health.

The V call is TRBV19, the J call TRBJ1-1, with 8 nucleotides matching TRBD1. The CDR3 length is 16 residues. Germline CDR1 reads LNHDA; CDR2 reads SQIVND (reference sequence). Trimming cost V 0 bases and J 5 bases; bases outside gene matches: 8. DNA for the CDR3: TGTGCCAGTAGTATAGACAGGGGGCTGGAGAAGACTGAAGCTTTCTTT. Translated: CASSIDRGLEKTEAFF.

The chain is built from TRBV29-1 and TRBJ1-1; 7 bases map to TRBD1. The CDR3 sequence is 12 residues long. V was pared by 7 bases and J by 5 bases, with 7 bases of the junction left unmatched. CDR1 and CDR2 from the germline V gene are SQVTM and ANQGSEA. CDR3: CSAETGRTEAFF. The DNA for the CDR3 is TGCAGCGCAGAGACAGGGAGGACTGAAGCTTTCTTT. Using reference TRBV29-1 and TRBJ1-1 for the parts outside the CDR3, the full variable domain is SAVISQKPSRDICQRGTSLTIQCQVDSQVTMMFWYRQQPGQSLTLIATANQGSEATYESGFVIDKFPISRPNLTFSTLTVSNMSPEDSSIYLCSAETGRTEAFFGQGTRLTVV.

The chain links TRBV6-1 to TRBJ2-7; the match to TRBD2 covers 9 bases. With 6 bases clipped from V and 3 bases from J, the junction kept 6 bases outside the gene matches. CDR3 length equals 14 residues. Germline CDR1 MNHNS, CDR2 SASEGT. CDR3 DNA: TGTGCCAGCAGCGTTTTGACTAGCGGCTACGAGCAGTACTTC. Protein sequence: CASSVLTSGYEQYF.

This clone showed up just a few times. The CDR3 bases are TGCGCCAGCAGCCCTGAGGGGACAGATAACTATGGCTACACCTTC. Its translation: CASSPEGTDNYGYTF. The V and J genes are TRBV4-3 and TRBJ1-2; 7 bases are a match to TRBD1. The CDR3 is 15 amino acids. Germline CDR1 is LGHNA and CDR2 is YSLEER. V shed 4 bases, J shed 1 base, and the junction held 6 bases outside the gene matches.

The CDR3 sequence is CASSVQSRAGGLYGYTF. CDR3 DNA: TGTGCCAGCAGCGTTCAATCACGGGCCGGGGGTCTCTATGGCTACACCTTC. The gene calls are TRBV9 and TRBJ1-2; possible D gene TRBD1, 5 bases. Germline V gene sequence: CDR1 SGDLS, CDR2 YYNGEE. The CDR3 consists of 17 residues. The V gene lost 2 bases and the J gene lost 4 bases, with 21 bases spanning the gap.

This chain's CDR3 is CASESGTGTDTQYF. CDR3 bases: TGTGCCAGCGAATCGGGTACTGGCACAGATACGCAGTATTTT. This chain links TRBV9 with TRBJ2-3; D gene unclear. Germline loops: CDR1 SGDLS, CDR2 YYNGEE. The CDR3 length is 14 residues. V gave up 7 bases and J gave up 1 base, with 13 bases separating them.

This chain connects TRBV7-2 to TRBJ1-1; D ambiguous. V lost 5 bases and J lost 7, with 14 bases in between. The germline V gene has CDR1 SGHTA and CDR2 FQGNSA. The CDR3 is 13 residues long. CDR3 residues: CASSPRGLDEAFF. The CDR3 nucleotides are TGTGCCAGCAGCCCCCGCGGCCTCGATGAAGCTTTCTTT.

The CDR3 protein is CASSQDWDRGTEAFF. In DNA form, the CDR3 reads TGCGCCAGCAGCCAAGATTGGGACAGGGGCACTGAAGCTTTCTTT. The V call is TRBV4-3, the J call TRBJ1-1; 10 bases are a match to TRBD1. Germline values: CDR1 LGHNA, CDR2 YSLEER. The CDR3 spans 15 residues. The V segment lost 0 bases and the J segment 4 bases; nucleotides outside the gene matches: 2.